This entry is about one T cell receptor (beta chain). The sample originates from a study of blood T cell repertoires in COVID-19. Assay used: immunoSEQ multiplex PCR; TCRdb lists only in-frame clones, some missing. The sample contains just over 300,000 clones, roughly 87% of which appear only once. The sequenced sample consisted of PBMCs or T cells enriched from blood (not recorded which). This clonotype was obtained from a woman aged 18-29 years who had recovered from COVID-19.

In nucleotides, the CDR3 is TGCGCCAGCAGCCAAGATCTTTTATCCGGTGCTAGTTTTTCGGAGACCCAGTACTTC. Translated: CASSQDLLSGASFSETQYF. The rearrangement links TRBV4-3 to TRBJ2-5, with D hard to call. V was cut by 0 bases and J by 5 bases, with 25 bases left in between. The CDR3 has 19 amino acids. Germline V gives CDR1 LGHNA, CDR2 YSLEER.